This T cell receptor beta chain was identified in a study of OX40 agonist ivuxolimab in advanced cancers. About the full investigation: The costimulatory receptor OX40 (CD134) was targeted by ivuxolimab, a fully human IgG2 agonistic monoclonal antibody. Prior anti-PD-1, anti-PD-L1 or anti-CTLA-4 therapy was permitted, and checkpoint inhibitors had been received by less than 45% of dose-escalation patients. Partial responses occurred in three dose-escalation patients, of whom one had hepatocellular carcinoma and two had cutaneous melanoma. Peripheral TCRbeta sequencing was intended to test whether TCR sequence diversity was altered and clonal T-cell expansion was caused by ivuxolimab. Of the approximately 53 patients in dose escalation, about 20 had hepatocellular carcinoma, approximately 15 had melanoma, 9 had renal cell carcinoma and 9 had head and neck cancer. The paper covers the monotherapy dose-escalation part of the phase I ivuxolimab trial, which included N ≈ 54 patients. Intravenous ivuxolimab was administered to patients every 2 weeks at six dose levels: 0.01, 0.1, 0.3, 1.5, 3 and 10 mg/kg. A male proportion of 70% to 90% and a mean age of 60 years, ranging from roughly 20 to 80, were recorded for the dose-escalation cohort.

As for this clone: Its binding antigen is unknown. Per-base qualities were not stored, and no clone one base away is much larger.

Genomic DNA was isolated from the sorted cells so that the TCRbeta CDR3 region could be sequenced. The immunoSEQ Assay was used for sequencing of TCRbeta CDR3 regions. What TCRdb holds here is the immuneACCESS table cut down to in-frame rearrangements. Part of the clones is not present; checked against another copy, under half of the missing clones reflect an unresolved V gene, and the others are unexplained. The sample table lists approximately 65,000 clones, roughly nine tenths of them with a count of one. The biggest ten clones account for 0.85% to 1.2% of the sample. Patients with autoimmune disease history or receiving systemic immunosuppression were excluded from the trial. Peripheral blood for TCR sequencing was collected from all dose cohorts at baseline, on cycle 4 day 1, and on cycle 7 day 1. The samples were drawn from a first-in-human, open-label, multicenter phase I dose-escalation trial of ivuxolimab. Adults with locally advanced or metastatic melanoma, renal cell, hepatocellular, or head and neck squamous cell carcinoma were enrolled in the trial. Before TCR sequencing, CD4+ T cells and CD8+ T cells from peripheral blood were sorted into separate populations.

Results the study describes overall, beyond this receptor: At doses of 0.1 to 3.0 mg/kg, clonal expansion of both CD4+ and CD8+ T cells in blood was seen between baseline and week 6. After ivuxolimab, CD8+ T cells had more expanded clones than CD4+ T cells on average. In the 0.1-3.0 mg/kg groups, partial responders were among the patients with the lowest normalized peripheral clonal expansion, particularly in CD8+ T cells. Low levels of normalized T-cell clonal expansion were also seen in some nonresponding patients. Antigen specificity was not determined for the clonally expanded peripheral T cells.

The sequence came from an adult with an advanced solid tumor such as melanoma, head and neck, liver or kidney cancer. The starting material was CD4+ or CD8+ T cells sorted from blood, obtained in a trial of the OX40 agonist ivuxolimab.

CDR3 sequence: CASRQAGETQYF. DNA sequence: TGTGCCAGTAGGCAAGCGGGGGAGACCCAGTACTTC. The chain links TRBV19 with TRBJ2-5; TRBD2 aligns with 7 central bases. The CDR3 has 12 amino acids, counting the end cysteine and phenylalanine. Just the 36-base CDR3 DNA is kept, in frame starting at base 1. V is cut back by 6 bases and J by 5 bases, with 3 bases in the junction unmatched. CDR1 and CDR2 are drawn from the germline V gene (reference sequence): LNHDA, SQIVND.